A selection of T cell receptor beta chains follows, all from one sample in a study of beta chain features in type 1 diabetes. The table came from immunoSEQ multiplex PCR; TCRdb's copy has only in-frame clones and leaves some out. The data hold 600,000 to 750,000 clones, with roughly 12% observed a single time. Material: naive CD4+ T cells from blood. The receptor source for this set is a man aged 30 to 45 with type 1 diabetes. CDR3s include the opening cysteine and the closing phenylalanine or tryptophan. The D gene is left open where the match is weak. For some rows the clone size is stated as once, few or many, or as a class when expanded; others skip it.

clone size	V gene	J gene	D gene	CDR3 protein	CDR3 DNA
few	TRBV7-2	TRBJ1-2	NA	CASRSTGGIWYGYTF	TGTGCCAGCAGATCTACCGGAGGGATTTGGTATGGCTACACCTTC
NA	TRBV7-2	TRBJ2-7	NA	CASSFWTGGAGEQYF	TGTGCCAGCAGCTTCTGGACAGGAGGGGCTGGTGAGCAGTACTTC
NA	TRBV7-9	TRBJ2-5	TRBD2	CASSLAGGSWETQYF	TGTGCCAGCAGTTTAGCGGGGGGCTCATGGGAGACCCAGTACTTC
few	TRBV29-1	TRBJ1-2	NA	CSVGRAGRNYGYTF	TGCAGCGTTGGTAGGGCAGGACGTAACTATGGCTACACCTTC
NA	TRBV19	TRBJ2-4	TRBD1	CASSPGQGENIQYF	TGTGCCAGTAGCCCAGGACAGGGAGAAAACATTCAGTACTTC
few	TRBV5-1	TRBJ2-5	TRBD2	CASSLAGDQETQYF	TGCGCCAGCAGTCTAGCGGGGGACCAAGAGACCCAGTACTTC
once	TRBV6-5	TRBJ1-3	NA	CASSPSDSSGNTIYF	TGTGCCAGCAGTCCCTCCGACAGTTCTGGAAACACCATATATTTT
NA	TRBV18	TRBJ1-6	NA	CASSPPSGDSPLHF	TGTGCCAGCTCACCACCGTCGGGGGATTCACCCCTCCACTTT
NA	TRBV7-9	TRBJ2-1	TRBD2	CASSKRGRLAGVDEQFF	TGTGCCAGCAGCAAACGAGGTCGGCTAGCGGGGGTTGATGAGCAGTTCTTC
NA	TRBV29-1	TRBJ1-1	NA	CSAERTVMNTEAFF	TGCAGCGCCGAAAGGACAGTTATGAACACTGAAGCTTTCTTT
few	TRBV23-1	TRBJ2-5	NA	CASSQRQKQETQYF	TGCGCCAGCAGTCAAAGACAGAAGCAAGAGACCCAGTACTTC
few	TRBV30	TRBJ1-6	NA	CAWSVRITGPASPLHF	TGTGCCTGGAGTGTACGAATAACAGGGCCAGCTTCACCCCTCCACTTT
NA	TRBV7-2	TRBJ2-3	NA	CASSPWDSPENTQYF	TGTGCCAGCAGCCCGTGGGACTCGCCAGAGAATACGCAGTATTTT
few	TRBV25-1	TRBJ1-1	TRBD1	CATTDRAKAFF	TGTGCCACAACCGACAGGGCGAAAGCTTTCTTT
few	TRBV28	TRBJ2-5	NA	CATNDGPQETQYF	TGTGCCACCAACGACGGCCCCCAAGAGACCCAGTACTTC
NA	TRBV25-1	TRBJ1-4	TRBD1	CASSDGTGQKNEKLFF	TGTGCCAGCAGTGATGGAACGGGACAGAAGAATGAAAAACTGTTTTTT
NA	TRBV7-3	TRBJ1-1	NA	CASSLAVVEVAEAFF	TGTGCCAGCAGCTTAGCAGTCGTCGAGGTAGCTGAAGCTTTCTTT
NA	TRBV5-4	TRBJ1-2	TRBD1	CASSLKGGQTVNYGYTF	TGTGCCAGCAGCTTGAAAGGGGGCCAGACAGTTAACTATGGCTACACCTTC
few	TRBV2	TRBJ2-1	NA	CASSGTYINEQFF	TGTGCCAGCAGCGGAACCTACATCAATGAGCAGTTCTTC
few	TRBV6-5	TRBJ1-4	TRBD1	CASSYSTGMDEKLFF	TGTGCCAGCAGTTACTCGACAGGGATGGACGAAAAACTGTTTTTT
NA	TRBV7-2	TRBJ2-7	NA	CASSLANSYEQYF	TGTGCCAGCAGCTTAGCCAATTCCTACGAGCAGTACTTC
NA	TRBV15	TRBJ1-2	NA	CATSRGQAANGYTF	TGTGCCACCAGCAGAGGACAGGCAGCGAATGGCTACACCTTC
NA	TRBV18	TRBJ1-3	TRBD1	CASSRTGIGNTIYF	TGTGCCAGCTCCCGGACAGGGATTGGAAACACCATATATTTT
few	TRBV5-6	TRBJ2-5	NA	CASSSSDRETQYF	TGTGCCAGCAGCTCTTCGGATAGAGAGACCCAGTACTTC
few	TRBV15	TRBJ2-2	NA	CATSREIYQTGELFF	TGTGCCACCAGCAGAGAAATCTATCAAACTGGGGAGCTGTTTTTT
NA	TRBV9	TRBJ1-2	NA	CASSPRTVSYGYTF	TGTGCCAGCAGCCCCCGGACGGTTAGCTATGGCTACACCTTC
few	TRBV5-8	TRBJ2-1	TRBD2	CASSYSGGAYNEQFF	TGTGCCAGCAGCTATAGCGGGGGGGCTTACAATGAGCAGTTCTTC
NA	TRBV9	TRBJ1-5	TRBD1	CASSVGQGATTNQPQHF	TGTGCCAGCAGCGTAGGTCAGGGGGCGACAACCAATCAGCCCCAGCATTTT
few	TRBV9	TRBJ1-2	TRBD1	CASSGNPGTGGYTF	TGTGCCAGCAGCGGCAACCCCGGGACAGGGGGCTACACCTTC
NA	TRBV20-1	TRBJ2-7	NA	CSASWIYEQYF	TGCAGTGCTTCGTGGATTTACGAGCAGTACTTC
NA	TRBV19	TRBJ1-2	NA	CASSISDYGYTF	TGTGCCAGTAGTATCAGTGACTATGGCTACACCTTC
few	TRBV2	TRBJ2-5	NA	CASSALWQETQYF	TGTGCCAGCAGTGCCTTATGGCAAGAGACCCAGTACTTC
NA	TRBV11-2	TRBJ2-7	NA	CASSLVTDTSGEQYF	TGTGCCAGCAGCTTAGTAACGGATACCAGTGGGGAGCAGTACTTC
NA	TRBV2	TRBJ2-3	NA	CASSERLLGADTQYF	TGTGCCAGCAGTGAACGCCTTTTAGGGGCAGATACGCAGTATTTT
NA	TRBV30	TRBJ1-2	NA	CAWSAGDYGYTF	TGTGCCTGGAGTGCAGGGGACTATGGCTACACCTTC
NA	TRBV11-2	TRBJ2-7	NA	CASSWVYEQYF	TGTGCCAGCAGCTGGGTCTACGAGCAGTACTTC
NA	TRBV9	TRBJ2-5	TRBD1	CASSVDRGTQYF	TGTGCCAGCAGCGTCGACAGGGGGACCCAGTACTTC
NA	TRBV7-6	TRBJ2-3	NA	CASSLSTDTQYF	TGTGCCAGCAGCCTCAGTACAGATACGCAGTATTTT
NA	TRBV19	TRBJ1-5	TRBD1	CASSGTANQPQHF	TGTGCCAGTTCCGGGACAGCAAATCAGCCCCAGCATTTT
few	TRBV7-2	TRBJ1-1	TRBD1	CASSLTGDTEAFF	TGTGCCAGCAGCTTGACAGGGGACACTGAAGCTTTCTTT
NA	TRBV4-3	TRBJ2-5	NA	CASSQDRRETQYF	TGCGCCAGCAGCCAAGATCGGAGAGAGACCCAGTACTTC
few	TRBV29-1	TRBJ2-1	TRBD1	CSVEEWTGVSNEQFF	TGCAGCGTTGAGGAGTGGACAGGGGTATCGAATGAGCAGTTCTTC
NA	TRBV5-8	TRBJ2-5	NA	CASSPGRTDQETQYF	TGTGCCAGCAGCCCAGGGAGGACCGATCAAGAGACCCAGTACTTC
few	TRBV5-4	TRBJ2-2	NA	CASSFTGELFF	TGTGCCAGCAGCTTCACCGGGGAGCTGTTTTTT
few	TRBV7-2	TRBJ2-2	NA	CASSSPSKNTGELFF	TGTGCCAGCAGCTCACCCTCAAAGAACACCGGGGAGCTGTTTTTT
few	TRBV11-2	TRBJ2-2	NA	CASSLGDYFAGELFF	TGTGCCAGCAGCTTAGGTGATTACTTTGCCGGGGAGCTGTTTTTT
few	TRBV29-1	TRBJ2-3	NA	CSVRGQLDSTDTQYF	TGCAGCGTCCGTGGGCAGCTAGATAGCACAGATACGCAGTATTTT
few	TRBV2	TRBJ1-5	NA	CASSDEPEQPQHF	TGTGCCAGCAGTGATGAGCCCGAACAGCCCCAGCATTTT
NA	TRBV19	TRBJ2-6	NA	CASSSAGANVLTF	TGTGCCAGTAGCTCAGCTGGGGCCAACGTCCTGACTTTC
NA	TRBV9	TRBJ1-2	TRBD1	CASSDEDRGLNYGYTF	TGTGCCAGCAGCGACGAAGACAGGGGGCTTAACTATGGCTACACCTTC
NA	TRBV9	TRBJ2-1	TRBD2	CASSEGLAGYNEQFF	TGTGCCAGCAGCGAGGGACTAGCGGGTTACAATGAGCAGTTCTTC
few	TRBV30	TRBJ2-6	NA	CALALSGANVLTF	TGTGCCTTGGCATTGTCTGGGGCCAACGTCCTGACTTTC
NA	TRBV30	TRBJ1-4	NA	CAWSPRGRSNNEKLFF	TGTGCCTGGAGCCCGCGGGGCAGATCCAATAATGAAAAACTGTTTTTT
few	TRBV19	TRBJ2-1	TRBD2	CASNRASGGIDNEQFF	TGTGCCAGTAACCGAGCTAGCGGGGGGATAGACAATGAGCAGTTCTTC